The source of this T cell receptor (beta chain) is a study of human T cells and chemical hapten exposure. Study details: Sensitization applied 2% DPC to about 2 cm by about 2 cm of upper inner arm skin. Regarding the study as a whole: Expanded TCRs grouped into significantly more large CDR3 similarity clusters than controls produced.

Unique molecular identifiers were affixed to discrete cDNA molecules within the library. As processed by the authors: The number of TCRs in each sample had a median of approximately 96,000 and spanned roughly 23,224 to 700,000. TCRdb passed the RACE reads through MiXCR, listing each CDR3 protein once. V and J calls and clone size were set by TCRdb, not the authors. There are roughly 34,000 distinct CDR3 sequences in the sample; just under 6.5% occur only once, and roughly 9.2% lies in the top ten. This clonotype turned up a few times. Its antigen is as yet unknown. Time point denoted: patch test 1, 2 weeks after DPC sensitization. Treatment here: therapeutic diphenylcyclopropenone sensitization with weekly scalp DPC. It was unfractionated whole blood from which total RNA was extracted. This receptor was identified in a woman aged 30 to 39 with alopecia areata. Some clones in this sample may be carry-over from other donors' samples. Sequences were derived from whole blood, sampled in connection with sensitization to the hapten diphenylcyclopropenone (DPC).

The CDR3 DNA reads TGTGCCAGCAGTTTTAGCGGTCCAGGGACCCAGTACTTC. This sequence encodes CASSFSGPGTQYF. The chain recombines TRBV12-3 or TRBV12-4 with TRBJ2-5, with D tentatively TRBD2 (6 bases). With 3 bases removed from V and 7 bases from J, the gap between germline ends came to 12 bases. CDR3 length equals 13 residues.